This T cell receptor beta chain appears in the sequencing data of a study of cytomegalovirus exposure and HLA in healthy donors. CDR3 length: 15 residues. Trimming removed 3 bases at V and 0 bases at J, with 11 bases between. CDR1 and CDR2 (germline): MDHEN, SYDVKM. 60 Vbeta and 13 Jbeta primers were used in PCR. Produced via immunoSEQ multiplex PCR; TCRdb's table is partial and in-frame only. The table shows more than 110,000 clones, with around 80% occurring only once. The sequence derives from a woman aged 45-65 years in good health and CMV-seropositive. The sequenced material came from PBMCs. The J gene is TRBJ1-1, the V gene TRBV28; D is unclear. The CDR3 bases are TGTGCCAGCAGTTTTTCAGGTGACATGAACACTGAAGCTTTCTTT. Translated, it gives CASSFSGDMNTEAFF.